This T cell receptor beta chain was recovered during a study of CD8+ T cells in alopecia areata (dated by TCRdb to 2016 to 2019). With respect to the entire study: The treated patients took part in an open-label pilot trial in which moderate-to-severe alopecia areata was treated with oral tofacitinib at 5 to 10 mg twice daily. Tofacitinib was administered for 6 to 18 months, and 6 months of follow-up off drug were then conducted to assess delayed response and recurrence. The SALT score, which quantifies the percentage of affected scalp surface area, was used to measure disease severity in treated patients. To study T cell clonal expansion in alopecia areata, the researchers applied high-throughput TCRbeta sequencing to both the C3H/HeJ mouse model and human patients. Human TCRbeta sequencing covered scalp tissue and sorted CD4+ and CD8+ peripheral blood T cells from patchy and totalis/universalis alopecia areata patients and healthy controls. Biopsies were taken from tofacitinib-treated patients at baseline and again at 4 and 24 weeks into treatment, and several of those patients also had a later scalp biopsy. Clonality in the scalp was compared among normal scalp (n=4), patchy alopecia areata scalp (n=8), and alopecia totalis/universalis scalp (n=8). RNA was extracted with the PAXgene miRNA kit for fixed scalp, the miRNeasy kit for PBMCs, and the RNeasy kit for mouse skin. Amplification of TCRbeta CDR3 regions was done by immunoSEQ multiplex PCR using 35 Vbeta forward primers and 13 Jbeta reverse primers.

Regarding this clone: Which antigen it targets is not known. Per-base qualities were not stored, and no clone one base away is much larger.

Libraries were built with the immunoSEQ multiplex PCR assay. To provide template for TCR sequencing, every sample had RNA extracted and reverse transcribed into cDNA. First-strand cDNA was synthesized with SuperScript III using a 2:1 mix of oligo-dT and random hexamers. A synthetic immune receptor repertoire was used to measure amplification bias, and any remaining bias was corrected computationally. Per the authors' processing: Raw reads were preprocessed for error removal, and CDR3 was defined according to IMGT conventions as running from the conserved cysteine to phenylalanine. Clonality was computed by normalizing Shannon entropy by log2 of the number of productive unique TCRs and subtracting the result from 1. Whether each scalp clone was CD4 or CD8 was inferred by checking scalp TCRbeta sequences against the CD4 and CD8 repertoires from sorted blood. TCRdb mirrors the immuneACCESS table, restricted to in-frame sequences. Some clones are absent from its copies; in checked studies, under half trace to an unresolved V gene, and the reason for the others is unknown. From that table come the V and J calls and clone size; the DNA was used to work out D and trimming. The sample has approximately 160,000 clones on record, 60% of them singletons. In total, the top ten clones hold 13% to 15% of the sample.

Its CDR3 holds 13 amino acids, cysteine through phenylalanine. Kept here is only the CDR3 DNA, which spans 39 bases and is read in frame from base 1. Trimming at the junction amounts to 0 bases on V and 4 bases on J, and the germline ends lie 9 bases apart. Sequences GTSNPN (CDR1) and SVGIG (CDR2) are obtained from the germline V gene (reference sequence). The time point label corresponds to: around 22 weeks on oral tofacitinib. The treatment or condition tag for this specimen amounts to: oral pan-JAK inhibitor, 5-10 mg twice daily. Lesional scalp punch biopsies and peripheral blood were obtained from alopecia areata patients. PBMCs were isolated by density centrifugation and stained for CD3, CD4 and CD8, and CD4+ and CD8+ T cells were sorted on a FACSAria. Results and caveats for the whole study, not just this receptor: With tofacitinib, both scalp clonality and the number of expanded CD8+ clones among the top 100 scalp clones went down significantly. Unlike mouse skin, where gammadelta T cells dominate, normal human skin contains resident alphabeta T cells that get sequenced too, which complicates analysis of the scalp TCR repertoire. Because the treated cohort was small and had only one nonresponder, larger studies are needed to examine links between baseline CD8+ expansion and response. During tofacitinib treatment, many expanded lesional clones stuck around in both scalp and blood, and this persistence may partly explain why relapse happens after treatment is stopped. Shared TCR sequences between patients were less evident than in mice, which may be partly attributable to HLA diversity in the patient population. Compared with normal scalp, lesional scalp had higher clonality and more expanded CD8+ clones, particularly in alopecia totalis/universalis, a pattern that suggests antigenic drive.

This receptor chain uses TRBV30 and TRBJ1-1; no D gene is confidently identified. Sequencing used CD4+ T cells sorted from blood, obtained at week 24, from a patient treated with tofacitinib. The source of this sequence is a human donor with alopecia areata. The nucleotide sequence reads TGTGCCTGGAGTGTGTCTCTCGGCACTGAAGCTTTCTTT. Protein translation: CAWSVSLGTEAFF.